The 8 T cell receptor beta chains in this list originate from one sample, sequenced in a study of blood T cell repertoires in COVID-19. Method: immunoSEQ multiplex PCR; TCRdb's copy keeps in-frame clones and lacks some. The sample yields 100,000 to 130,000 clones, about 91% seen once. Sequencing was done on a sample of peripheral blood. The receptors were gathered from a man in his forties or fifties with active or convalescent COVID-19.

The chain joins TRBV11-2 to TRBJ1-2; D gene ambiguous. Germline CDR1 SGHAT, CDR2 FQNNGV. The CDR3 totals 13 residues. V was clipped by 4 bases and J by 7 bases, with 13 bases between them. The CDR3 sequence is CASSSQMLRGYTF. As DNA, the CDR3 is TGTGCCAGCAGCTCCCAAATGTTGCGTGGCTACACCTTC.

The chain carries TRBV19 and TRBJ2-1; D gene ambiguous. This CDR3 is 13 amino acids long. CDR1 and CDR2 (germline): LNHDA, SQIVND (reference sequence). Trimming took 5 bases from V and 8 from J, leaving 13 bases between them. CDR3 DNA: TGTGCCAGTAGTCCCCTAACCGGTGATGAGCAGTTCTTC. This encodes CASSPLTGDEQFF.

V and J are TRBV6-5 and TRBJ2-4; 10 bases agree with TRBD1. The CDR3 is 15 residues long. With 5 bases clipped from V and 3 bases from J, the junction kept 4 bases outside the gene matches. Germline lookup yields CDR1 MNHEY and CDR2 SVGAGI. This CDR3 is CASSTDRGLKNIQYF. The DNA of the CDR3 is TGTGCCAGCAGTACCGACAGGGGGCTCAAAAACATTCAGTACTTC.

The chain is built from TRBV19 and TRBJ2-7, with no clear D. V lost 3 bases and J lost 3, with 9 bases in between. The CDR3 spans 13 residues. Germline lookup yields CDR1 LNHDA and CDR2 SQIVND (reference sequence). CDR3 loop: CASSMMNGYEQYF. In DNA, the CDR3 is TGTGCCAGTAGTATGATGAACGGCTACGAGCAGTACTTC.

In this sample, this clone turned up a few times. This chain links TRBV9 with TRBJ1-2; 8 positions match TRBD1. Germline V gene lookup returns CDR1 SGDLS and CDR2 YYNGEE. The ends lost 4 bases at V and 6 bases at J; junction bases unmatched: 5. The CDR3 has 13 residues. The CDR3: CASSPGQEHGYTF. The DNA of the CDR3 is TGTGCCAGCAGCCCGGGACAGGAACATGGCTACACCTTC.

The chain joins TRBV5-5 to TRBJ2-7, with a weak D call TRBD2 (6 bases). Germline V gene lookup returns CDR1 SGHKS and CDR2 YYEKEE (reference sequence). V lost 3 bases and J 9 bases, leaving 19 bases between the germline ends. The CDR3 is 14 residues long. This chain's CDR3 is CASSSTGRSQTQYF. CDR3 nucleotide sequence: TGTGCCAGCAGCTCGACCGGGAGATCTCAGACGCAGTACTTC.

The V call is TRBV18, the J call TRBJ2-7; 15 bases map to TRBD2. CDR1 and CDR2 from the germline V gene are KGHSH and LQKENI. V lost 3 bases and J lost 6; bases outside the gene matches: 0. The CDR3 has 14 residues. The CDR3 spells CASSPGLAGGEQYF. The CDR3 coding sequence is TGTGCCAGCTCACCGGGACTAGCGGGAGGCGAGCAGTACTTC.

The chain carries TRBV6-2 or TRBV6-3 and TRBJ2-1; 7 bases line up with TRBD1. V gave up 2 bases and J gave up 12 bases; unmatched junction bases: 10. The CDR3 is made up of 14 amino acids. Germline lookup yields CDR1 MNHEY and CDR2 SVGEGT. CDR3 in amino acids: CASSYGANGDRQFF. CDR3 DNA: TGTGCCAGCAGTTACGGGGCTAACGGGGACAGGCAGTTCTTC.